This T cell receptor (beta chain) was documented in a study of shared clonotypes between healthy human individuals. Here immunoSEQ multiplex PCR was the method, and the copy in TCRdb shows in-frame clones only, minus some. Among millions of clones listed, over 85% were seen once. In regard to this clone: Other DNA sequences in the sample encode the same CDR3.

This CDR3 contains 14 residues. Trimming cost V 0 bases and J 3 bases, with 8 bases left between them. Germline V CDR1 and CDR2: SGHAT, FQNNGV. Nashville, Tennessee was home to all donors, each a Caucasian adult. The sequence came from a man in his late teens or twenties in good health. Material: naive CD4+ T cells sorted from blood. Subset denoted: CD45RA+ positively selected. The chain links TRBV11-2 to TRBJ1-2, with a tentative D call TRBD1 (5 bases). CDR3 coding DNA: TGTGCCAGCAGCTTAGATGGGACGGACTATGGCTACACCTTC. Translated: CASSLDGTDYGYTF.